The rows below give T cell receptor beta chains drawn from one sample of a study of cytomegalovirus exposure and HLA in healthy donors. The repertoire was sequenced with immunoSEQ multiplex PCR; TCRdb's copy has only in-frame clones and lacks some. Here the sample spans 95,000 to 150,000 clones, about 80% being singletons. Sample: PBMCs. These receptors came from a man under 40 in good health and CMV-seropositive. CDR3s include the opening cysteine and the closing phenylalanine or tryptophan. D genes are given only for firm matches. Expanded clones get a size class; other rows say once, few or many, or leave the size out.

j_gene | v_gene | len | abundance | d_gene | CDR3nt | CDR3aa
TRBJ1-5 | TRBV28 | 10 | . | . | TGTGCCAGTTCTATACGGCCCCAGCATTTT | CASSIRPQHF
TRBJ1-4 | TRBV6-5 | 15 | . | . | TGTGCCGGCAGTTACGGGCAGGCAACTAATGAAAAACTGTTTTTT | CAGSYGQATNEKLFF
TRBJ1-4 | TRBV28 | 15 | once | TRBD1 | TGTGCCAGCAGTGGACAGGGGGCAACTAATGAAAAACTGTTTTTT | CASSGQGATNEKLFF
TRBJ1-2 | TRBV7-9 | 9 | . | . | TGTGCCCTAAACTATGGCTACACCTTC | CALNYGYTF
TRBJ1-2 | TRBV11-3 | 18 | few | TRBD1 | TGTGCCAGCAGCCGTACACTTGGACAGGGCACAGCTAACTATGGCTACACCTTC | CASSRTLGQGTANYGYTF
TRBJ2-7 | TRBV6-1 | 15 | . | TRBD1 | TGTGCCAGCAGTGAAGGAGAGGCAGGGGGCTACGAGCAGTACTTC | CASSEGEAGGYEQYF
TRBJ2-3 | TRBV9 | 16 | . | TRBD2 | TGTGCCAGCAGCCTCGGGACGGGGGGGCGCACAGATACGCAGTATTTT | CASSLGTGGRTDTQYF
TRBJ2-2 | TRBV5-5 | 16 | . | . | TGTGCCAGCAGCTTGTTCGGGGGTCAGACCCACGGGGAGCTGTTTTTT | CASSLFGGQTHGELFF
TRBJ2-3 | TRBV11-2 | 16 | . | TRBD1 | TGTGCCAGCAGCTTCGGAACGTTGACAGGGGATGATACGCAGTATTTT | CASSFGTLTGDDTQYF
TRBJ2-1 | TRBV6-4 | 15 | few | TRBD2 | TGTGCCAGCAGTGACTCCCTAGCGGGGGGAAGTGAGCAGTTCTTC | CASSDSLAGGSEQFF
TRBJ1-2 | TRBV6-5 | 15 | . | . | TGTGCCAGCAGTTACGGGAGGGGGTTCCGCTATGGCTACACCTTC | CASSYGRGFRYGYTF
TRBJ1-2 | TRBV25-1 | 15 | . | . | TGTGCCAGCAGTGACCCGGACACGGGGGGTCATGGCTACACCTTC | CASSDPDTGGHGYTF
TRBJ2-2 | TRBV7-6 | 11 | . | . | TGTGCCACCCGACAGGCCGGGGAGCTGTTTTTT | CATRQAGELFF
TRBJ2-2 | TRBV18 | 17 | . | . | TGTGCCAGCTCACTTCCCGGGGGACTTTGGAGGACCGGGGAGCTGTTTTTT | CASSLPGGLWRTGELFF
TRBJ1-1 | TRBV6-6 | 13 | few | . | TGTGCCAGCACCCACGCGGGGAACACTGAAGCTTTCTTT | CASTHAGNTEAFF
TRBJ2-1 | TRBV5-4 | 13 | once | . | TGTGCCAGCAGCTATCGAGCGGTCCGCGAGCAGTTCTTC | CASSYRAVREQFF
TRBJ2-3 | TRBV7-9 | 15 | . | . | TGTGCCAGCAGCCCAGGGTTTGAGGTCGCAGATACGCAGTATTTT | CASSPGFEVADTQYF
TRBJ1-5 | TRBV27 | 14 | . | . | TGTGCCAGCAGTTGGGGGGGGAGCAATCAGCCCCAGCATTTT | CASSWGGSNQPQHF
TRBJ2-1 | TRBV5-8 | 16 | . | TRBD2 | TGTGCCAGCAGCTCCGGGACTAGAGGCGCCTGGGGTGAGCAGTTCTTC | CASSSGTRGAWGEQFF
TRBJ1-6 | TRBV7-2 | 15 | . | TRBD1 | TGTGCCAGCAGCTTATTAGACAGGGCGAATTCACCCCTCCACTTT | CASSLLDRANSPLHF
TRBJ2-3 | TRBV12-5 | 14 | . | . | TGTGCTAGTGGTTTGGGGCAGAACACAGATACGCAGTATTTT | CASGLGQNTDTQYF
TRBJ1-3 | TRBV5-6 | 16 | . | . | TGTGCCAGCAGCTTGAGTCCAGGCCTCTCGGGAAACACCATATATTTT | CASSLSPGLSGNTIYF
TRBJ1-4 | TRBV27 | 19 | . | TRBD1 | TGTGCCAGCAGTTCGATTCAGACAGGGAAGCGGTATGGGGGAGAAAAACTGTTTTTT | CASSSIQTGKRYGGEKLFF
TRBJ2-6 | TRBV10-3 | 17 | . | TRBD1 | TGTGCCATCAGTGAGACCGGGACAGGGGTTGGGGCCAACGGCCTGACTTTC | CAISETGTGVGANGLTF
TRBJ2-3 | TRBV5-1 | 18 | . | TRBD2 | TGCGCCAGCAGCTTTTCCCAGCGGGGGGCCGCTAGCACAGATACGCAGTATTTT | CASSFSQRGAASTDTQYF
TRBJ1-1 | TRBV9 | 15 | . | . | TGTGCCAGCAGCGCCGGGGGGCGGCTGAACACTGAAGCTTTCTTT | CASSAGGRLNTEAFF
TRBJ2-7 | TRBV10-2 | 16 | . | TRBD2 | TGCGCCAGCAGTGACGATAGGGCGGGAGGGATCTACGAGCAGTACTTC | CASSDDRAGGIYEQYF
TRBJ2-4 | TRBV19 | 14 | . | TRBD2 | TGTGCCAGTACCCGTGGTTTAGGGAGGGACATTCAGTACTTC | CASTRGLGRDIQYF
TRBJ2-1 | TRBV4-1 | 13 | . | TRBD2 | TGCGCCAGCAGCCAGAATATAGGGACTAGGGCGTTCTTC | CASSQNIGTRAFF
TRBJ1-6 | TRBV13 | 18 | . | TRBD1 | TGTGCCAGCAGCGCTACGGGACAGATGAGCACCTATAATTCACCCCTCCACTTT | CASSATGQMSTYNSPLHF
TRBJ2-7 | TRBV4-2 | 15 | . | . | TGTGCCAGCAGCTTCTGGGGGGCCGGGGGGCTCGAGCAGTACTTC | CASSFWGAGGLEQYF
TRBJ2-5 | TRBV11-3 | 13 | . | . | TGTGCCAGCAGCTTAGGGCCCCAAGAGACCCAGTACTTC | CASSLGPQETQYF
TRBJ1-2 | TRBV11-2 | 17 | . | . | TGTGCCAGCAGCTTAGCAGGGGTCAACCCTCCCGATTATGGCTACACCTTC | CASSLAGVNPPDYGYTF
TRBJ2-5 | TRBV15 | 13 | . | TRBD1 | TGTGCCACCAGGGGGACAGCCAAAGAGACCCAGTACTTC | CATRGTAKETQYF
TRBJ1-2 | TRBV28 | 15 | few | . | TGTGCCAGCTCCGACGATCAGGGGCTTAACTATGGCTACACCTTC | CASSDDQGLNYGYTF
TRBJ2-1 | TRBV27 | 15 | . | . | TGTGCCAGCAGTTTATCGGCAGGGCCCTACAATGAGCAGTTCTTC | CASSLSAGPYNEQFF
TRBJ1-5 | TRBV19 | 15 | . | TRBD1 | TGTGCCAGTATGATATGGGACAGGGGGCGGCAGCCCCAGCATTTT | CASMIWDRGRQPQHF
TRBJ2-5 | TRBV30 | 11 | . | . | TGTGCCTGGAGTGCCCGGGAGACCCAGTACTTC | CAWSARETQYF
TRBJ2-7 | TRBV5-4 | 13 | . | TRBD1 | TGTGCCAGCAGCTTTGGACAGGGTCGCGAGCAGTACTTC | CASSFGQGREQYF
TRBJ2-7 | TRBV25-1 | 15 | few | TRBD1 | TGTGCCAGCAGTGGGTTGACAGGGGGGAGCTACGAGCAGTACTTC | CASSGLTGGSYEQYF
TRBJ2-5 | TRBV6-5 | 14 | . | TRBD1 | TGTGCCAGCAGACGCACAGGGGGCCCGGAGACCCAGTACTTC | CASRRTGGPETQYF
TRBJ2-1 | TRBV6-1 | 15 | . | . | TGTGCCAGCAGGCACTACGGGACACAATACAATGAGCAGTTCTTC | CASRHYGTQYNEQFF
TRBJ2-7 | TRBV6-5 | 14 | . | . | TGTGCCAGCAGTTACAGGGGGGGTATCTACGAGCAGTACTTC | CASSYRGGIYEQYF
TRBJ2-7 | TRBV9 | 14 | . | TRBD1 | TGTGCCAGCAGCGTAGGAGACAGGGGCTACGAGCAGTACTTC | CASSVGDRGYEQYF
TRBJ1-4 | TRBV27 | 16 | . | . | TGTGCCAGCAGTTTAAACCCAGGGGATCTGCGAGAAAAACTGTTTTTT | CASSLNPGDLREKLFF
TRBJ2-7 | TRBV19 | 13 | once | TRBD1 | TGTGCCAGTAGTATCCCAGGGGGCTACGAGCAGTACTTC | CASSIPGGYEQYF
TRBJ2-7 | TRBV11-3 | 14 | . | TRBD1 | TGTGCCAGCAGCTTAAGGGACAGGGCCTACGAGCAGTACTTC | CASSLRDRAYEQYF
TRBJ1-5 | TRBV18 | 15 | . | TRBD1 | TGTGCCAGCTCACCTAACAGGGGTGCGGAGCAGCCCCAGCATTTT | CASSPNRGAEQPQHF
TRBJ2-3 | TRBV30 | 13 | . | . | TGTGCCTGGAATCGACTAGACGCAGATACGCAGTATTTT | CAWNRLDADTQYF
TRBJ1-4 | TRBV5-1 | 17 | few | . | TGCGCCAGCAGCCAATTAACATTTTCAGGTTTGAGTGAAAAACTGTTTTTT | CASSQLTFSGLSEKLFF
TRBJ2-7 | TRBV6-1 | 8 | . | . | TGTGCCACCGGTGAGCAGTACTTC | CATGEQYF
TRBJ2-3 | TRBV5-1 | 15 | . | . | TGCGCCAGTCAGGTGGCTGGGGCCGGGACAGATACGCAGTATTTT | CASQVAGAGTDTQYF
TRBJ1-1 | TRBV30 | 14 | once | TRBD1 | TGTGCCTGGAGGGAACCTACAGGGGGCACTGAAGCTTTCTTT | CAWREPTGGTEAFF
TRBJ2-5 | TRBV5-1 | 12 | . | . | TGCGCCAGCAGCTGGGCTCAAGAGACCCAGTACTTC | CASSWAQETQYF
TRBJ1-5 | TRBV19 | 19 | . | TRBD1 | TGTGCCAGTAGAGAATTATTTAGGGGCAGGGGGCCCGGCAATCAGCCCCAGCATTTT | CASRELFRGRGPGNQPQHF
TRBJ2-1 | TRBV10-3 | 13 | . | . | TGTGCCATCAGTGCGACTGGAAACAATGAGCAGTTCTTC | CAISATGNNEQFF
TRBJ1-5 | TRBV7-3 | 15 | . | . | TGTGCCAGCAGCCCAGTAGGACAGCCCAATCAGCCCCAGCATTTT | CASSPVGQPNQPQHF
TRBJ1-2 | TRBV6-6 | 16 | . | TRBD1 | TGTGCCAGCAGTTATCGGACAGGCCTTCTTCTCTATGGCTACACCTTC | CASSYRTGLLLYGYTF
TRBJ2-1 | TRBV29-1 | 12 | . | . | TGCAGCGGGGCGGAGGGGAGAAATGAGCAGTTCTTC | CSGAEGRNEQFF
TRBJ2-5 | TRBV4-1 | 15 | . | TRBD1 | TGCGCCAGCAGCCTTCAGGACAGGGAAGGAGAGACCCAGTACTTC | CASSLQDREGETQYF